This T cell receptor beta chain comes out of a study of technical replicates of blood from a handful of donors. Libraries were prepared by immunoSEQ multiplex PCR; TCRdb keeps only in-frame clonotypes and omits some of them. The sample carries tens of thousands of clones, roughly 92% recorded once. Germline V gene lookup returns CDR1 GTSNPN and CDR2 SVGIG (reference sequence). V was pared by 6 bases and J by 0 bases, with 15 bases between. This CDR3 comprises 15 residues. This TCR was recovered from a human donor in good health. Source material: T cells isolated from PBMCs. The chain has TRBV30 and TRBJ1-5; no clear D. The CDR3 nucleotides are TGTGCCTGCCGGACGGGAGGGAATAGCAATCAGCCCCAGCATTTT. Translating it yields CACRTGGNSNQPQHF.